A selection of T cell receptor beta chains follows, all from one sample in a study of blood T cell repertoires in COVID-19. Sequencing used immunoSEQ multiplex PCR; TCRdb keeps in-frame clones, though not all of them. Altogether 90,000 to 130,000 clones are present, around 80% being singletons, with the ten largest covering about 4.1%. Input material: peripheral blood. The receptors shown here come from a woman older than 75 with acute or convalescent COVID-19. Each CDR3 is given with its conserved first and last residue. Fields, in order: CDR3 DNA, CDR3 protein, J gene, V gene, D gene, clone size. A D gene is named only where the DNA matches it firmly. Clone size is not always given. Where it is, it says once, few, many or a class for expanded clones.

CDR3 DNA: TGCGCCAGCAGCTGGACGGACAGGGAGGGTGAGCAGTTCTTC; CDR3 protein: CASSWTDREGEQFF; J gene: TRBJ2-1; V gene: TRBV5-1; D gene: -; clone size: once
CDR3 DNA: TGCGCCAGCAGCCAAGGCCAGCTAGCCGGAGAGACCCAGTACTTC; CDR3 protein: CASSQGQLAGETQYF; J gene: TRBJ2-5; V gene: TRBV4-3; D gene: -; clone size: -
CDR3 DNA: TGTGCCAGCAGCCAAGCAGGGATAATGAACACCATATATTTT; CDR3 protein: CASSQAGIMNTIYF; J gene: TRBJ1-3; V gene: TRBV14; D gene: -; clone size: -
CDR3 DNA: TGCGCCAGCAGCCAAACAGGTTCCCCCCTCCACTTT; CDR3 protein: CASSQTGSPLHF; J gene: TRBJ1-6; V gene: TRBV4-1; D gene: -; clone size: -
CDR3 DNA: TGTGCCAGCAGCGTTCAAACGGGAGCTAACTATGGCTACACCTTC; CDR3 protein: CASSVQTGANYGYTF; J gene: TRBJ1-2; V gene: TRBV9; D gene: -; clone size: -
CDR3 DNA: TGTGCCAGCAGCTTAGCGGCAGGTGATAATGAAAAACTGTTTTTT; CDR3 protein: CASSLAAGDNEKLFF; J gene: TRBJ1-4; V gene: TRBV7-9; D gene: -; clone size: -
CDR3 DNA: TGTGCCAGCAGGTCACAGGGGTCCGGAAACACCATATATTTT; CDR3 protein: CASRSQGSGNTIYF; J gene: TRBJ1-3; V gene: TRBV28; D gene: TRBD1; clone size: -
CDR3 DNA: TGTGCCAGCAGTGATAAGGGGGGGACTGAAGCTTTCTTT; CDR3 protein: CASSDKGGTEAFF; J gene: TRBJ1-1; V gene: TRBV6-1; D gene: -; clone size: -
CDR3 DNA: TGTGCCAGCAGCCAAGAGAGGGGGCCGGGTAATGAGCAGTTCTTC; CDR3 protein: CASSQERGPGNEQFF; J gene: TRBJ2-1; V gene: TRBV3-1/TRBV3-2; D gene: TRBD1; clone size: -
CDR3 DNA: TGTGCCAGTAGTACCGCAACTTTAAGATCATCCCTCCACTTT; CDR3 protein: CASSTATLRSSLHF; J gene: TRBJ1-6; V gene: TRBV19; D gene: -; clone size: -
CDR3 DNA: TGTGCCAGCAGCTTGTGGCCCCGGGGTAAGGCGAACACTGAAGCTTTCTTT; CDR3 protein: CASSLWPRGKANTEAFF; J gene: TRBJ1-1; V gene: TRBV5-5; D gene: -; clone size: few
CDR3 DNA: TGTGCCAGCAGTAACCTCGACAGCTACAATGAGCAGTTCTTC; CDR3 protein: CASSNLDSYNEQFF; J gene: TRBJ2-1; V gene: TRBV6-5; D gene: -; clone size: -
CDR3 DNA: TGTGCCAGCAGCTTTGGGACAGGGGGCTCCCTCAGTACTGAAGCTTTCTTT; CDR3 protein: CASSFGTGGSLSTEAFF; J gene: TRBJ1-1; V gene: TRBV7-3; D gene: TRBD1; clone size: few
CDR3 DNA: TGTGCCAGCAGCCAAGAGTATTTGCTGAGACAGGGGTCTAGAAGAAATGAAAAACTGTTTTTT; CDR3 protein: CASSQEYLLRQGSRRNEKLFF; J gene: TRBJ1-4; V gene: TRBV4-2; D gene: TRBD1; clone size: few
CDR3 DNA: TGCGCCAGCAGCTTGGAGGCCGGGAGCCAGTACTTC; CDR3 protein: CASSLEAGSQYF; J gene: TRBJ2-5; V gene: TRBV5-1; D gene: -; clone size: -